This entry lists 27 T cell receptor beta chains sequenced from one sample in a study of T cells after yellow fever vaccination. From the 5' RACE reads, TCRdb called clonotypes with MiXCR, one entry per CDR3 protein. The table includes just under 600,000 distinct CDR3 sequences, about 13% detected once. Sample: PBMCs, taken on the day of the yellow fever booster vaccination. These receptors all stem from a man aged 25-45 years who received the YFV17D yellow fever vaccine.

The V gene is TRBV7-9, the J gene TRBJ2-3, with D perhaps TRBD1 or TRBD2 (5 bases each). This CDR3 is 16 amino acids long. Germline values: CDR1 SEHNR, CDR2 FQNEAQ (reference sequence). Trimming took off 4 bases at V and 0 bases at J, with 14 bases between the two ends. This chain's CDR3 is CASSYSQGPSTDTQYF. In DNA form, the CDR3 reads TGTGCCAGCAGCTATTCCCAGGGACCAAGCACAGATACGCAGTATTTT.

This clonotype was counted only a few times. This rearrangement joins TRBV2 to TRBJ2-1; D possibly uses TRBD1 or TRBD2 (5 bases each). V lost 7 bases to trimming and J lost 9 bases, with 19 bases between them. CDR1 SNHLY and CDR2 FYNNEI come from the germline V gene. CDR3 size: 14 residues. The CDR3 here is CASTPAYGDGEQFF. The CDR3, as DNA: TGTGCCAGCACCCCCGCCTACGGGGACGGTGAGCAGTTCTTC.

This clonotype was observed a handful of times. V is TRBV19 and J is TRBJ2-1; D is unclear. Germline CDR1 reads LNHDA; CDR2 reads SQIVND (reference sequence). The CDR3 length is 16 residues. V was clipped by 4 bases and J by 6 bases, with 19 bases between them. The CDR3 sequence is CASSSHTPSRLNEQFF. In DNA, the CDR3 is TGTGCCAGTAGTAGCCATACCCCGAGCCGACTCAATGAGCAGTTCTTC.

The chain employs TRBV24-1 and TRBJ2-1, with D uncertain. Trimming took 5 bases from V and 9 from J, leaving 1 base between them. Germline CDR1 and CDR2: KGHDR and SFDVKD. CDR3 length: 9 amino acids. CDR3 DNA: TGTGCCACCAGTGTTGAGCAGTTCTTC. Translating it yields CATSVEQFF.

This chain joins TRBV11-2 and TRBJ1-6, with D perhaps TRBD1 (6 bases). V gave up 6 bases and J gave up 0 bases, with 18 bases separating them. CDR1 SGHAT and CDR2 FQNNGV come from the germline V gene. The CDR3 is 18 residues long. The CDR3 DNA reads as TGTGCCAGCAGGTGGGACACACAGGACAGCTCCTATAATTCACCCCTCCACTTT. This codes for CASRWDTQDSSYNSPLHF.

Comments on this clonotype: With a much larger clone just one base away, this may be a read error. This chain joins TRBV9 and TRBJ2-3, with TRBD2 matching 7 bases. The germline V gene encodes CDR1 SGDLS and CDR2 YYNGEE. The CDR3 length is 15 residues. CDR3 DNA: TGTGCCAGCAGCGTAGCGGGAGGCCCCTTAGATACGCTGTATTTT. Its translation: CASSVAGGPLDTLYF.

The gene calls are TRBV5-6 and TRBJ1-5; 7 nucleotides match TRBD1. This CDR3 region has 16 residues. Germline CDR1 and CDR2: SGHDT and YYEEEE. V gave up 2 bases and J gave up 4 bases; unmatched junction bases: 9. The CDR3 here is CASSFNWDRQNQPQHF. CDR3 nucleotides: TGTGCCAGCAGCTTCAATTGGGACAGACAAAATCAGCCCCAGCATTTT.

The genes are TRBV30 and TRBJ2-7, with D perhaps matching TRBD2 (7 bases). V was cut by 4 bases and J by 4 bases, with 17 bases left in between. There are 14 residues in the CDR3. Per germline, CDR1 GTSNPN and CDR2 SVGIG (reference sequence). The CDR3 DNA reads as TGTGCCTGGATCAACAGGGAGGGGGGATACGAGCAGTACTTC. Protein sequence: CAWINREGGYEQYF.

The V and J genes are TRBV5-4 and TRBJ1-2, with 9 bases fitting TRBD1. The J segment lost 7 bases and the V segment lost 0 bases, leaving 7 bases of the junction unmatched. The CDR3 contains 15 residues. Germline CDR1 is SGHNT and CDR2 is YYREEE (reference sequence). The CDR3 is CASSLALTGGGGYTF. CDR3 in DNA: TGTGCCAGCAGCTTGGCCCTGACAGGGGGAGGTGGCTACACCTTC.

This clonotype has just a few counts. The rearrangement joins TRBV20-1 to TRBJ2-1; possible D gene TRBD1, 5 bases. The CDR3 is 12 residues long. CDR1 and CDR2 (germline): DFQATT, SNEGSKA (reference sequence). V lost 6 bases and J 9 bases, leaving 15 bases between the germline ends. The CDR3 loop is CSADKGKFEQFF. The CDR3 bases are TGCAGTGCGGACAAGGGGAAATTTGAGCAGTTCTTC.

The sample holds a few counts of this clonotype. The gene calls are TRBV18 and TRBJ2-2; a weak D match, TRBD2 (5 bases). The CDR3 contains 15 residues. Germline CDR1 and CDR2: KGHSH and LQKENI. V dropped 8 bases and J dropped 1 base, with 14 bases sitting between them. CDR3 sequence: CASTRLNLNTGELFF. CDR3 nucleotides: TGTGCCAGCACTCGACTAAATCTGAACACCGGGGAGCTGTTTTTT.

V usage is TRBV11-2 and J usage is TRBJ2-3, with D perhaps matching TRBD2 (6 bases). The CDR3 runs 18 residues. Trimming took off 6 bases at V and 0 bases at J, with 22 bases between the two ends. Germline CDR1 reads SGHAT; CDR2 reads FQNNGV. CDR3 protein: CASRGGGVLSTSTDTQYF. The CDR3 nucleotides read TGTGCCAGCAGGGGAGGCGGGGTCTTATCCACTAGCACAGATACGCAGTATTTT.

This clonotype was recorded a few times. The chain employs TRBV20-1 and TRBJ2-7, with 8 bases matching TRBD1. Germline CDR1 reads DFQATT; CDR2 reads SNEGSKA (reference sequence). The CDR3 is made up of 15 amino acids. With V trimmed by 4 bases and J by 3 bases, 11 bases remained unmatched. CDR3 nucleotides: TGCAGTGCTAAAAACCGTCGGACAGGGATCTACGAGCAGTACTTC. Residues: CSAKNRRTGIYEQYF.

This clonotype was seen ten or more times. J is TRBJ1-1 and V is TRBV5-6; D ambiguous. This CDR3 has 12 amino acids. Germline V gives CDR1 SGHDT, CDR2 YYEEEE. V lost 5 bases and J lost 3, with 8 bases in between. CDR3 protein: CASSTGDTEAFF. The CDR3 DNA reads TGTGCCAGCAGTACCGGGGACACTGAAGCTTTCTTT. The complete variable domain, with remaining parts taken from reference TRBV5-6 and TRBJ1-1, reads DAGVTQSPTHLIKTRGQQVTLRCSPKSGHDTVSWYQQALGQGPQFIFQYYEEEERQRGNFPDRFSGHQFPNYSSELNVNALLLGDSALYLCASSTGDTEAFFGQGTRLTVV.

The sample holds a few counts of this clonotype. The gene calls are TRBV29-1 and TRBJ2-1, with a possible D match to TRBD2 (5 bases). In germline, CDR1 is SQVTM, CDR2 ANQGSEA. The CDR3 is 11 amino acids. Trimming shortened V by 7 bases and J by 5 bases, and 9 bases separated the two germline ends. The CDR3 DNA reads TGCAGCGCTGGACTCGACAATGAGCAGTTCTTC. Encoded protein: CSAGLDNEQFF.

The chain employs TRBV7-2 and TRBJ2-5, with D tentatively TRBD2 (5 bases). The CDR3 has 13 residues. CDR1 and CDR2 (germline): SGHTA, FQGNSA. Between the trimmed V and J ends, which lost 6 bases and 9 bases, there was a span of 17 bases. DNA of the CDR3: TGTGCCAGCAGTTCCGGCCGGATGGAGGCCCAGTACTTC. It is translated as CASSSGRMEAQYF.

The CDR3 DNA reads TGTGCCAGCAATTATTACAGGGGTTATGGAGTTGAGCAGTTCTTC. This codes for CASNYYRGYGVEQFF. The rearrangement uses TRBV5-6 and TRBJ2-1, with 7 bases fitting TRBD1. Germline V gene sequence: CDR1 SGHDT, CDR2 YYEEEE. The CDR3 extends over 15 amino acids. Germline trimming cut 6 bases from V and 9 bases from J; bases unmatched to any gene: 15. The full variable domain, with the rest looked up from reference TRBV5-6 and TRBJ2-1, is DAGVTQSPTHLIKTRGQQVTLRCSPKSGHDTVSWYQQALGQGPQFIFQYYEEEERQRGNFPDRFSGHQFPNYSSELNVNALLLGDSALYLCASNYYRGYGVEQFFGPGTRLTVL.

This clonotype has at least ten counts. The J gene is TRBJ2-3, the V gene TRBV11-2; D gene unclear. Deletions cut 2 bases from V and 3 bases from J, with 6 bases between. Germline V gives CDR1 SGHAT, CDR2 FQNNGV. CDR3 length: 13 residues. The CDR3 DNA reads TGTGCCAGCAGCTTATCGAGAACAGATACGCAGTATTTT. Amino acids: CASSLSRTDTQYF. Full variable domain (remainder filled in from reference TRBV11-2 and TRBJ2-3): EAGVAQSPRYKIIEKRQSVAFWCNPISGHATLYWYQQILGQGPKLLIQFQNNGVVDDSQLPKDRFSAERLKGVDSTLKIQPAKLEDSAVYLCASSLSRTDTQYFGPGTRLTVL.

The chain couples TRBV5-1 to TRBJ2-7, with TRBD1 as a possible D gene (6 bases). Germline assignment: CDR1 SGHRS and CDR2 YFSETQ. The CDR3 runs to 14 residues. Trimming removed 6 bases at V and 3 bases at J, with 16 bases between. The chain's CDR3 is CASTPTGSGYEQYF. In DNA, the CDR3 is TGCGCCAGCACCCCGACAGGCAGCGGCTACGAGCAGTACTTC.

The chain carries TRBV20-1 and TRBJ2-7; D is possibly TRBD2 (7 bases). The CDR3 extends over 14 amino acids. Germline lookup yields CDR1 DFQATT and CDR2 SNEGSKA (reference sequence). Trimming pared 0 bases from V and 7 bases from J, leaving 16 bases between. CDR3 nucleotide sequence: TGCAGTGCTAGAGATTGGGGGGGCTCAACGGAGCAGTACTTC. Residues: CSARDWGGSTEQYF.

This clonotype was counted ten times or more. The chain joins TRBV7-2 to TRBJ2-2, with D possibly being TRBD1 or TRBD2 (5 bases each). V was trimmed by 0 bases and J by 7 bases, leaving 12 bases between them. The V gene's germline CDR1 is SGHTA and CDR2 FQGNSA. This CDR3 has 15 amino acids. Here the CDR3 reads CASSLAGTSNGELFF. The CDR3 region has the DNA TGTGCCAGCAGCTTAGCGGGGACGTCGAACGGGGAGCTGTTTTTT.

This chain connects TRBV7-8 to TRBJ2-4, with 7 bases lining up with TRBD1. Unmatched junction bases numbered 4, after V lost 4 bases and J lost 7 bases. Per the germline V gene, CDR1 is SGHVS and CDR2 is FQNEAQ. The CDR3 totals 13 residues. The CDR3 sequence: CASSSGDSNIQYF. The DNA for the CDR3 is TGTGCCAGCAGCTCTGGGGACAGCAACATTCAGTACTTC.

The V gene is TRBV10-3, the J gene TRBJ2-3, with TRBD2 matching over 10 bases. The germline V gene encodes CDR1 ENHRY and CDR2 SYGVKD. This CDR3 comprises 19 residues. V was pared by 5 bases and J by 0 bases, with 14 bases of the junction left unmatched. CDR3 DNA: TGTGCCATCAGTTCAAGACGCGGGAGCGGGAGGGGAAGCACAGATACGCAGTATTTT. Protein product: CAISSRRGSGRGSTDTQYF.

There are a few counts of this clonotype. The rearrangement joins TRBV4-3 to TRBJ2-7; the match to TRBD1 covers 7 bases. The CDR3 contains 15 residues. V trimming: 4 bases; J trimming: 10 bases; junction bases outside the gene matches: 16. Germline V lookup: CDR1 LGHNA, CDR2 YSLEER. The CDR3 region is CASSLRQGAYERQYF. CDR3 DNA: TGCGCCAGCAGCCTAAGACAGGGAGCCTACGAGAGACAGTACTTC.

This clonotype was found a few times. The chain carries TRBV5-1 and TRBJ1-1; TRBD1 matches at 9 bases. CDR1 is SGHRS and CDR2 is YFSETQ in the germline V gene. The CDR3 runs to 14 residues. The V gene end was trimmed by 4 bases and the J gene end by 1 base; junction bases not matched to a gene: 2. CDR3 in amino acids: CASSKGQGNTEAFF. The CDR3 DNA reads as TGCGCCAGCAGCAAGGGACAGGGGAACACTGAAGCTTTCTTT.

This clonotype was counted only a few times. The V and J genes are TRBV19 and TRBJ2-7; D might be TRBD2 (5 bases). This CDR3 is 12 amino acids long. From germline, CDR1 is LNHDA and CDR2 SQIVND (reference sequence). The ends were cut back, 4 bases at V and 6 bases at J, with 10 bases in the middle. Here the CDR3 reads CASSTGFAEQYF. CDR3 bases: TGTGCCAGTAGTACGGGGTTCGCCGAGCAGTACTTC.

The rearrangement uses TRBV6-5 and TRBJ2-7; D may be TRBD1 (6 bases). CDR3 length equals 14 residues. The V gene's germline CDR1 is MNHEY and CDR2 SVGAGI. Trimming took off 1 base at V and 2 bases at J, with 9 bases between the two ends. For the CDR3, the DNA is TGTGCCAGCAGTTACTATACAGGGCCCTACGAGCAGTACTTC. It encodes CASSYYTGPYEQYF.